This record covers a single T cell receptor (beta chain). Antigen: not known. Measured with immunoSEQ multiplex PCR; TCRdb has only the in-frame clones, and not every one. The sample includes 20,000 to 25,000 clones, roughly 74% of them seen just once. This sample was taken from a study of vaccination effects on CD4 cells after COVID-19. On the study more broadly: A couple of convalescent patients each provided a sample, at 16 days and at one week before vaccination. General study points: Clonal contraction was marked in infection- and vaccine-induced clones late after vaccination.

Viral peptide pools were used in the ViraFEST assay to expand antigen-specific CD4+ T cells, and sequencing came afterward. Following 10 days of culture, CD4+ T cells were isolated. SARS-CoV-2 infected the person between March and December 2020, as confirmed by PCR. Culturing of 2 million to 2.5 million PBMC per well took place with about 9 IU/ml IL-2 and about 9.3 ug/ml peptides. At days 3 and 7, half of the medium was exchanged for IL-2 medium. This clonotype was obtained from a human donor who had a prior SARS-CoV-2 infection. The sample here was CD4+ T cells from PBMCs cultured with a peptide pool, taken before COVID-19 vaccination.

The DNA of the CDR3 is TGTGCCTTAAGCGGTAGTCTAGAGTACAATGAGCAGTTCTTC. Translated: CALSGSLEYNEQFF. This chain links TRBV30 with TRBJ2-1, with D perhaps TRBD2 (5 bases). Per the germline V gene, CDR1 is GTSNPN and CDR2 is SVGIG (reference sequence). The CDR3 loop spans 14 amino acids. Trimming shortened V by 7 bases and J by 4 bases, and 17 bases separated the two germline ends.